This T cell receptor (beta chain) was sequenced in a study of blood T cell repertoires in COVID-19. Clones were read by immunoSEQ multiplex PCR, and TCRdb kept only the in-frame ones, dropping some. The sample has some 230,000 clones, 70% to 85% seen once. V lost 4 bases and J 2 bases, leaving 11 bases between the germline ends. The CDR3 extends over 14 amino acids. Germline CDR1 and CDR2: SGHTA and FQGNSA. The sequence came from a man in his forties or fifties who had recovered from COVID-19. The V and J genes are TRBV7-2 and TRBJ1-2, with D possibly TRBD1 on 5 matching bases. Source material: PBMCs or T cells enriched from blood (not recorded which). In DNA form, the CDR3 reads TGTGCCAGCAGCTCTCGACAGATAAACTATGGCTACACCTTC. Translated: CASSSRQINYGYTF.